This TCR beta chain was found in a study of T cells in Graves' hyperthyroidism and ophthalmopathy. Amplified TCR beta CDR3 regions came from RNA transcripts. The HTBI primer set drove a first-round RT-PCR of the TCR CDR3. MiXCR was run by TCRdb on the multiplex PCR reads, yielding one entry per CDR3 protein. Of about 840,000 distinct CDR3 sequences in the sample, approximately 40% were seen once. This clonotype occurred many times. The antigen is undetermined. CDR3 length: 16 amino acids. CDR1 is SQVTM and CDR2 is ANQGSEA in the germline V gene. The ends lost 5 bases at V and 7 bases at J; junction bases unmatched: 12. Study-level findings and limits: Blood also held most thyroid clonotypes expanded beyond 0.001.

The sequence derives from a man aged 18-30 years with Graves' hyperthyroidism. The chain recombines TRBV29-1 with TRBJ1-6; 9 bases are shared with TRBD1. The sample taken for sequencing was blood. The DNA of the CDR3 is TGCAGCGTTCCACCGCCTGGGACAGGGCCGAATTCACCCCTCCACTTT. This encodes CSVPPPGTGPNSPLHF.